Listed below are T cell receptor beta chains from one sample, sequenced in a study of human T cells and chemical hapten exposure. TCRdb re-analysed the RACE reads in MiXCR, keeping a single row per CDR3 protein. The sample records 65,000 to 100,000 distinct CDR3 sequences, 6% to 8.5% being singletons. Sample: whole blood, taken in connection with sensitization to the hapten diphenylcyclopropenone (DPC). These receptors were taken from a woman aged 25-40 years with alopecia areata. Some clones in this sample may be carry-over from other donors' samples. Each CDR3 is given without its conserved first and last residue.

CDR3aa: ASSQDKGDYGYT
v_gene: TRBV3-1
len: 12
j_gene: TRBJ1-2

CDR3aa: ASSRQGPQGNTIY
v_gene: TRBV7-9
len: 13
j_gene: TRBJ1-3

CDR3aa: SVLTGYSSYNEQF
v_gene: TRBV29-1
len: 13
j_gene: TRBJ2-1

CDR3aa: ASGVSYNSPLH
v_gene: TRBV27
len: 11
j_gene: TRBJ1-6

CDR3aa: ASSRNLAGAPTDTQY
v_gene: TRBV7-9
len: 15
j_gene: TRBJ2-3

CDR3aa: ASSLPHQNTEAF
v_gene: TRBV2
len: 12
j_gene: TRBJ1-1

CDR3aa: ASSGVPLNTEAF
v_gene: TRBV12-3/TRBV12-4
len: 12
j_gene: TRBJ1-1

CDR3aa: SVSRQIGAEAF
v_gene: TRBV29-1
len: 11
j_gene: TRBJ1-1

CDR3aa: ASSFGSTGELF
v_gene: TRBV12-3/TRBV12-4
len: 11
j_gene: TRBJ2-2

CDR3aa: ASKQSLAGV
v_gene: TRBV19
len: 9
j_gene: TRBJ2-1

CDR3aa: ASSPQDRRPNYNSPLN
v_gene: TRBV21-1
len: 16
j_gene: TRBJ1-6

CDR3aa: AWSTSSTGNTIY
v_gene: TRBV30
len: 12
j_gene: TRBJ1-3

CDR3aa: ASSSSQETQY
v_gene: TRBV11-2
len: 10
j_gene: TRBJ2-5

CDR3aa: ASSTYTTGTDTQY
v_gene: TRBV7-2
len: 13
j_gene: TRBJ2-3

CDR3aa: ASSPQGASEQY
v_gene: TRBV3-1
len: 11
j_gene: TRBJ2-7

CDR3aa: ATRGGPATNEKLF
v_gene: TRBV2
len: 13
j_gene: TRBJ1-4

CDR3aa: ASSQDRGQGNYEQY
v_gene: TRBV14
len: 14
j_gene: TRBJ2-7

CDR3aa: ASSPGGQYNSPLH
v_gene: TRBV27
len: 13
j_gene: TRBJ1-6

CDR3aa: ASSLATSAQETQY
v_gene: TRBV7-2
len: 13
j_gene: TRBJ2-5

CDR3aa: ASSYSGTGALFYGYT
v_gene: TRBV6-5
len: 15
j_gene: TRBJ1-2

CDR3aa: ASSLQRYQPQH
v_gene: TRBV6-2/TRBV6-3
len: 11
j_gene: TRBJ1-5

CDR3aa: ASSQGGRQGKEKLF
v_gene: TRBV6-6
len: 14
j_gene: TRBJ1-4

CDR3aa: ASNPTDSYNSPLH
v_gene: TRBV9
len: 13
j_gene: TRBJ1-6